A selection of T cell receptor beta chains follows, all from one sample in a study of T cell responses to AZD1222 COVID-19 vaccine. TCRdb's table, derived via immunoSEQ multiplex PCR, lists solely in-frame clones and lacks some. The repertoire holds more than 95,000 clones, 82% seen once, with 5% in the top ten. The sample consisted of peripheral blood, taken on day 0 of AZD1222 vaccination. The receptor source for this set is an adult in good health. The CDR3 runs from the conserved cysteine through the conserved F or W. Fields, in order: clone size, D gene, J gene, V gene, CDR3 DNA, CDR3 protein. A D gene is named only where the DNA matches it firmly. Clone size is given for some rows only: seen once, a few or many times, or a class if the clone is expanded.

- - TRBJ1-2 TRBV15 TGTGCCACCAGCAGTGAGGGGGGTGGCTACACCTTC CATSSEGGGYTF
- TRBD2 TRBJ2-1 TRBV3-1/TRBV3-2 TGTGCCAGCAGCCCGCTAGCGGCGGCTCGCAATGAGCAGTTCTTC CASSPLAAARNEQFF
- - TRBJ2-2 TRBV10-3 TGTGCCATCAGTGCAACCAGGGTTCCGAACACCGGGGAGCTGTTTTTT CAISATRVPNTGELFF
- - TRBJ2-3 TRBV5-6 TGTGCCAGCAGCCTAAGAGTTTCGGGGGGCACAGATACGCAGTATTTT CASSLRVSGGTDTQYF
many - TRBJ1-3 TRBV5-1 TGCGCCAGCAGCTCGGGAGGCTCTGGAAACACCATATATTTT CASSSGGSGNTIYF
- - TRBJ2-7 TRBV12-3/TRBV12-4 TGTGCCAGCACGGGGCCCTCCTACGAGCAGTACTTC CASTGPSYEQYF
- TRBD1 TRBJ2-2 TRBV18 TGTGCCAGCTCACCTGACAGGGGGCGAGTTAACTACGGGGAGCTGTTTTTT CASSPDRGRVNYGELFF
- - TRBJ2-2 TRBV4-3 TGCGCCAGCAGCCAAGGGCAGGAGGCCGGGGAGCTGTTTTTT CASSQGQEAGELFF
few - TRBJ1-1 TRBV7-9 TGTGCCAGCAGAACTGGGACGATGAACACTGAAGCTTTCTTT CASRTGTMNTEAFF
- - TRBJ2-7 TRBV12-5 TGTGCTAGTGGTTTGGGTTACGAGCAGTACTTC CASGLGYEQYF
- - TRBJ1-1 TRBV7-6 TGTGCCAGCAGCGCGAACACGAACACTGAAGCTTTCTTT CASSANTNTEAFF
- TRBD1 TRBJ1-1 TRBV7-8 TGTGCCAGCAGCTTATCGGTGGACAGGCCCCGATACACTGAAGCTTTCTTT CASSLSVDRPRYTEAFF
- - TRBJ2-3 TRBV7-9 TGTGCCAGCAGCCCCCTCCGACTAGTGCGGGGCCCGGGTACGCAGTATTTT CASSPLRLVRGPGTQYF
- - TRBJ1-5 TRBV6-2/TRBV6-3 TGTGCCAGCAGCCGGGACATTGAGTATAGCAATCAGCCCCAGCATTTT CASSRDIEYSNQPQHF
few - TRBJ1-1 TRBV10-3 TGTGCCATCAGTGAGATCCCGACAGTCAGAACTGAAGCTTTCTTT CAISEIPTVRTEAFF
- - TRBJ1-3 TRBV9 TGTGCCAGCAGCGTAACATGGGGAAGCTCTGGAAACACCATATATTTT CASSVTWGSSGNTIYF
- - TRBJ1-6 TRBV2 TGTGCCAGCAGCCTTCTACGGGGTGATAATTCACCCCTCCACTTT CASSLLRGDNSPLHF
- - TRBJ2-3 TRBV24-1 TGTGCCACCAGTGATTTTTCGGAGGGCACAGATACGCAGTATTTT CATSDFSEGTDTQYF
- - TRBJ2-5 TRBV7-2 TGTGCCAGCAGCTTGTGGGGGGGGGCATCCCAAGAGACCCAGTACTTC CASSLWGGASQETQYF
- - TRBJ1-1 TRBV18 TGTGCCAGCTCACCACAGGGTTTGAACACTGAAGCTTTCTTT CASSPQGLNTEAFF
- - TRBJ2-5 TRBV6-5 TGTGCCAGCAGTTACATCCAAGAGACCCAGTACTTC CASSYIQETQYF
- TRBD1 TRBJ1-1 TRBV5-4 TGTGCCAGCAGCTTGGGACAGGGGCTGAACACTGAAGCTTTCTTT CASSLGQGLNTEAFF